The 9 T cell receptor beta chains in this list originate from one sample, sequenced in a study of T-cell reconstitution after alpha-beta-depleted transplantation in children. Preparation of the TCRbeta library involved a method that used unique molecular identifiers. TCRdb independently ran MiXCR on the PCR reads; one entry per CDR3 protein. The sample lists 550,000 to 800,000 distinct CDR3 sequences; roughly 13% were seen once. The sequencing used PBMCs, collected before TCRalphabeta/CD19-depleted stem cell transplant. These receptors were taken from a girl aged 2-10 years with congenital amegakaryocytic thrombocytopenia, due to receive a stem cell transplant.

This clonotype was observed a few times. V usage is TRBV5-1 and J usage is TRBJ2-3, with D possibly matching TRBD1 (6 bases). Deletions cut 2 bases from V and 4 bases from J, with 17 bases between. Germline loops: CDR1 SGHRS, CDR2 YFSETQ. The length of the CDR3 is 16 residues. CDR3 region: CASSFRGGGAADTQYF. The CDR3 nucleotides read TGCGCCAGCAGCTTCAGGGGCGGAGGCGCCGCAGATACGCAGTATTTT.

The chain carries TRBV18 and TRBJ1-5, with 9 bases identical to TRBD1. V shed 6 bases, J shed 3 bases, and the junction held 6 bases outside the gene matches. This CDR3 contains 15 residues. Looked up from germline, CDR1 is KGHSH and CDR2 is LQKENI. CDR3 region: CASSPGTGNNQPQHF. The CDR3 nucleotides are TGTGCCAGCTCTCCCGGGACAGGGAACAATCAGCCCCAGCATTTT.

A few counts support this clonotype. The chain is built from TRBV6-2 or TRBV6-3 and TRBJ1-4; possibly TRBD1 for D (5 bases). Trimming took 0 bases from V and 4 from J, leaving 9 bases between them. The germline V gene has CDR1 MNHEY and CDR2 SVGEGT. The CDR3 length is 15 residues. CDR3 DNA sequence: TGTGCCAGCAGTTACTCGGGGCGGATTAATGAAAAACTGTTTTTT. Translating it yields CASSYSGRINEKLFF.

This clonotype was detected ten times or more. The rearrangement links TRBV5-1 to TRBJ1-1, with D perhaps matching TRBD1 (6 bases). The CDR3 has 15 residues. The germline V and J ends were trimmed by 0 bases and 4 bases, with 13 bases remaining between them. Germline V gene lookup returns CDR1 SGHRS and CDR2 YFSETQ. In nucleotides, the CDR3 is TGCGCCAGCAGCTTGGGACCGGGACAACTCACTGAAGCTTTCTTT. It translates to CASSLGPGQLTEAFF.

This clonotype has ten or more counts. The chain combines TRBV5-5 with TRBJ2-1; TRBD2 agrees at 10 bases. The V and J ends lost 0 bases and 10 bases, in that order; junction bases with no gene match: 7. The CDR3 length is 15 residues. Germline CDR1 SGHKS, CDR2 YYEKEE (reference sequence). CDR3 region: CASSLVLAGVGEQFF. The CDR3 region has the DNA TGTGCCAGCAGCTTGGTCCTAGCGGGAGTGGGGGAGCAGTTCTTC.

This clonotype was observed at least ten times. The chain couples TRBV12-3 or TRBV12-4 to TRBJ2-1, with a tentative D call TRBD1 (6 bases). V shed 8 bases and J shed 2 bases, with 10 bases lying between them. This CDR3 spans 13 amino acids. CDR3 nucleotide sequence: TGTGCCAGCCGGCGGACAGCCTACAATGAGCAGTTCTTC. Protein product: CASRRTAYNEQFF.

In its sample, this clonotype was seen a few times. The V and J genes are TRBV20-1 and TRBJ2-3, with D perhaps assigned TRBD1 or TRBD2 (5 bases each). V was clipped by 6 bases and J by 4 bases, with 14 bases between them. This CDR3 contains 13 residues. The germline gives CDR1 DFQATT, CDR2 SNEGSKA (reference sequence). CDR3 in amino acids: CSAPGTTADTQYF. CDR3 coding DNA: TGCAGTGCCCCGGGGACCACGGCAGATACGCAGTATTTT.

This clonotype was counted at least ten times. The chain links TRBV29-1 to TRBJ2-1; no clear D gene. CDR3 length: 13 amino acids. V lost 6 bases to trimming and J lost 6 bases, with 15 bases between them. Looked up from germline, CDR1 is SQVTM and CDR2 is ANQGSEA. In DNA, the CDR3 is TGCAGCGTGGTAATGAAAGGCCCCAATGAGCAGTTCTTC. It is translated as CSVVMKGPNEQFF.

The rearrangement uses TRBV6-5 and TRBJ2-7, with a tentative D call TRBD1 (7 bases). Germline values: CDR1 MNHEY, CDR2 SVGAGI. CDR3 length: 17 residues. The V end was cut by 2 bases, the J end by 3 bases, with 20 bases between. Here the CDR3 DNA reads TGTGCCAGCAGTTACGCGGGCAGGGGGGTTTTTTACTACGAGCAGTACTTC. Translating gives CASSYAGRGVFYYEQYF.